This is a list of T cell receptor beta chains from one sample in a study of T cells in Graves' hyperthyroidism and ophthalmopathy. A single record per CDR3 protein comes from TCRdb applying MiXCR to the multiplex PCR reads. Here the sample spans under 350,000 distinct CDR3 sequences, about 21% being singletons. The sample consisted of blood. The receptors derive from a woman aged 50 to 60 with Graves' hyperthyroidism. CDR3s include the opening cysteine and the closing phenylalanine or tryptophan. The order of the fields is CDR3 protein, CDR3 DNA, clone size, J gene, D gene, V gene. The D gene is left open where the match is weak. A row's size may be missing; if present it is once, few, many or a size class.

cdr3_aa: CASSLRARGEKLFF; cdr3_nt: TGTGCCAGCAGCCTCCGGGCCCGGGGTGAAAAACTGTTTTTT; clone_size: few; j_call: TRBJ1-4; d_call: -; v_call: TRBV14
cdr3_aa: CASSLGLEADTQYF; cdr3_nt: TGCGCCAGCAGCTTGGGACTAGAAGCGGATACGCAGTATTTT; clone_size: many; j_call: TRBJ2-3; d_call: -; v_call: TRBV5-1
cdr3_aa: CASSILGDTNEAFF; cdr3_nt: TGTGCCAGTAGTATACTCGGGGACACCAATGAAGCTTTCTTT; clone_size: -; j_call: TRBJ1-1; d_call: -; v_call: TRBV19
cdr3_aa: CAWRIAGTEYTEAFF; cdr3_nt: TGTGCCTGGAGAATAGCTGGGACAGAGTACACTGAAGCTTTCTTT; clone_size: many; j_call: TRBJ1-1; d_call: TRBD1; v_call: TRBV30
cdr3_aa: CASSQWTGRYTEAFF; cdr3_nt: TGTGCCAGCAGCCAATGGACAGGACGTTACACTGAAGCTTTCTTT; clone_size: many; j_call: TRBJ1-1; d_call: TRBD1; v_call: TRBV6-2/TRBV6-3
cdr3_aa: CASSTLRTGETQYF; cdr3_nt: TGTGCCAGTAGTACCCTAAGGACAGGGGAGACCCAGTACTTC; clone_size: -; j_call: TRBJ2-5; d_call: TRBD1; v_call: TRBV19
cdr3_aa: CASSRGLTSTDTQYF; cdr3_nt: TGCGCCAGCAGCCGGGGACTAACAAGCACAGATACGCAGTATTTT; clone_size: many; j_call: TRBJ2-3; d_call: TRBD2; v_call: TRBV5-1
cdr3_aa: CASSLVAGGDGYTF; cdr3_nt: TGCGCCAGCAGCTTGGTCGCAGGGGGAGATGGCTACACCTTC; clone_size: few; j_call: TRBJ1-2; d_call: TRBD1; v_call: TRBV5-1
cdr3_aa: CSARDWMAGSGELFF; cdr3_nt: TGCAGTGCTAGAGATTGGATGGCGGGAAGCGGGGAGCTGTTTTTT; clone_size: many; j_call: TRBJ2-2; d_call: -; v_call: TRBV20-1
cdr3_aa: CATSMNEKLFF; cdr3_nt: TGTGCCACCTCAATGAATGAAAAACTGTTTTTT; clone_size: few; j_call: TRBJ1-4; d_call: -; v_call: TRBV6-1
cdr3_aa: CASSRDLSQAFF; cdr3_nt: TGTGCCAGCAGCCGGGACCTGTCTCAGGCTTTCTTT; clone_size: many; j_call: TRBJ1-1; d_call: -; v_call: TRBV3-1
cdr3_aa: CSARRGSSYEQYF; cdr3_nt: TGCAGTGCTAGGAGAGGCAGTTCCTACGAGCAGTACTTC; clone_size: -; j_call: TRBJ2-7; d_call: -; v_call: TRBV20-1
cdr3_aa: CASSQREGGNEQFF; cdr3_nt: TGTGCCAGCAGCCAAAGGGAGGGGGGCAATGAGCAGTTCTTC; clone_size: -; j_call: TRBJ2-1; d_call: -; v_call: TRBV3-1
cdr3_aa: CASSRTGTLANYGYTF; cdr3_nt: TGTGCCAGCAGCCGAACCGGGACCTTAGCTAACTATGGCTACACCTTC; clone_size: few; j_call: TRBJ1-2; d_call: -; v_call: TRBV7-9
cdr3_aa: CASSPPAGRGDEQYF; cdr3_nt: TGTGCCAGCAGTCCCCCTGCAGGGCGAGGAGACGAGCAGTACTTC; clone_size: many; j_call: TRBJ2-7; d_call: -; v_call: TRBV6-2/TRBV6-3
cdr3_aa: CASSPGRSYGYTF; cdr3_nt: TGTGCCAGCAGTCCAGGACGGAGCTATGGCTACACCTTC; clone_size: many; j_call: TRBJ1-2; d_call: -; v_call: TRBV27
cdr3_aa: CASSHRTSGGPIQETQYF; cdr3_nt: TGTGCCAGCAGTCATAGGACTAGCGGGGGGCCTATCCAAGAGACCCAGTACTTC; clone_size: many; j_call: TRBJ2-5; d_call: TRBD2; v_call: TRBV11-2
cdr3_aa: CASYTLFDEQFF; cdr3_nt: TGTGCAAGCTACACCCTGTTCGATGAGCAGTTCTTC; clone_size: few; j_call: TRBJ2-1; d_call: -; v_call: TRBV7-8
cdr3_aa: CASSLKKNEKLFF; cdr3_nt: TGTGCCAGCAGCTTGAAGAAGAATGAAAAACTGTTTTTT; clone_size: -; j_call: TRBJ1-4; d_call: -; v_call: TRBV7-9
cdr3_aa: CASSRRLAEGGDTQYF; cdr3_nt: TGTGCCAGCAGCCGCCGACTAGCGGAGGGGGGAGATACGCAGTATTTT; clone_size: many; j_call: TRBJ2-3; d_call: TRBD2; v_call: TRBV3-1
cdr3_aa: CASSYLTLGGYTF; cdr3_nt: TGTGCCAGCAGTTATTTGACTCTGGGAGGCTACACCTTC; clone_size: few; j_call: TRBJ1-2; d_call: -; v_call: TRBV6-9
cdr3_aa: CASSLVGRDKDEQYF; cdr3_nt: TGTGCTAGCAGCTTAGTCGGTCGGGATAAGGACGAGCAGTACTTC; clone_size: -; j_call: TRBJ2-7; d_call: -; v_call: TRBV7-7
cdr3_aa: CASSVVGVDSPLHF; cdr3_nt: TGTGCCAGCAGCGTAGTCGGGGTGGATTCACCCCTCCACTTT; clone_size: -; j_call: TRBJ1-6; d_call: -; v_call: TRBV9
cdr3_aa: CASSLSGSGAGELFF; cdr3_nt: TGCGCCAGCAGCCTAAGCGGGAGCGGAGCCGGGGAGCTGTTTTTT; clone_size: -; j_call: TRBJ2-2; d_call: TRBD2; v_call: TRBV5-1
cdr3_aa: CSVKAGPNSPLHF; cdr3_nt: TGCAGCGTGAAAGCAGGACCTAATTCACCCCTCCACTTT; clone_size: -; j_call: TRBJ1-6; d_call: -; v_call: TRBV29-1
cdr3_aa: CSARNREAVYEQYF; cdr3_nt: TGCAGTGCTAGAAATCGGGAGGCGGTCTACGAGCAGTACTTC; clone_size: many; j_call: TRBJ2-7; d_call: TRBD2; v_call: TRBV20-1
cdr3_aa: CASSEQRGATDTQYF; cdr3_nt: TGTGCCAGCAGCGAGCAGCGGGGGGCAACAGATACGCAGTATTTT; clone_size: many; j_call: TRBJ2-3; d_call: TRBD2; v_call: TRBV7-3
cdr3_aa: CASRRTTGTGNTVYF; cdr3_nt: TGTGCCAGCAGACGCACTACAGGGACTGGAAACACCGTATATTTT; clone_size: -; j_call: TRBJ1-3; d_call: -; v_call: TRBV2
cdr3_aa: CASSEYPRTSSYNEQFF; cdr3_nt: TGTGCCAGCAGTGAATACCCCAGGACTAGCAGCTACAATGAGCAGTTCTTC; clone_size: many; j_call: TRBJ2-1; d_call: TRBD2; v_call: TRBV6-1
cdr3_aa: CSAGDRIGTQETQYF; cdr3_nt: TGCAGTGCCGGGGACAGGATTGGAACACAAGAGACCCAGTACTTC; clone_size: -; j_call: TRBJ2-5; d_call: TRBD1; v_call: TRBV20-1
cdr3_aa: CASSLGYSNQPQHF; cdr3_nt: TGTGCCAGCAGTTTGGGATATAGCAATCAGCCCCAGCATTTT; clone_size: few; j_call: TRBJ1-5; d_call: -; v_call: TRBV27
cdr3_aa: CASSLPGGNSYEQYF; cdr3_nt: TGCGCCAGCAGCTTACCCGGGGGTAACTCCTACGAGCAGTACTTC; clone_size: -; j_call: TRBJ2-7; d_call: -; v_call: TRBV5-1
cdr3_aa: CASSLGGANGELFF; cdr3_nt: TGTGCCAGCAGCTTGGGCGGGGCCAACGGGGAGCTGTTTTTT; clone_size: -; j_call: TRBJ2-2; d_call: -; v_call: TRBV5-4
cdr3_aa: CASSEAAGDYGYTF; cdr3_nt: TGTGCCAGCAGTGAAGCTGCTGGTGACTATGGCTACACCTTC; clone_size: few; j_call: TRBJ1-2; d_call: -; v_call: TRBV6-1
cdr3_aa: CASSLVTANTEAFF; cdr3_nt: TGTGCCAGCAGTTTAGTTACAGCTAACACTGAAGCTTTCTTT; clone_size: many; j_call: TRBJ1-1; d_call: -; v_call: TRBV28
cdr3_aa: CASSPPGTSGTQYF; cdr3_nt: TGTGCCAGCTCACCACCCGGGACTAGTGGGACCCAGTACTTC; clone_size: many; j_call: TRBJ2-5; d_call: TRBD2; v_call: TRBV18
cdr3_aa: CAERGGGTEAFF; cdr3_nt: TGTGCCGAAAGGGGCGGGGGCACTGAAGCTTTCTTT; clone_size: many; j_call: TRBJ1-1; d_call: -; v_call: TRBV7-2
cdr3_aa: CAWSESGQGKDEQYF; cdr3_nt: TGTGCCTGGAGCGAAAGCGGGCAGGGTAAGGACGAGCAGTACTTC; clone_size: many; j_call: TRBJ2-7; d_call: -; v_call: TRBV30
cdr3_aa: CASSLQGPNSPLHF; cdr3_nt: TGTGCCAGCAGTTTACAGGGGCCGAATTCACCCCTCCACTTT; clone_size: few; j_call: TRBJ1-6; d_call: -; v_call: TRBV28